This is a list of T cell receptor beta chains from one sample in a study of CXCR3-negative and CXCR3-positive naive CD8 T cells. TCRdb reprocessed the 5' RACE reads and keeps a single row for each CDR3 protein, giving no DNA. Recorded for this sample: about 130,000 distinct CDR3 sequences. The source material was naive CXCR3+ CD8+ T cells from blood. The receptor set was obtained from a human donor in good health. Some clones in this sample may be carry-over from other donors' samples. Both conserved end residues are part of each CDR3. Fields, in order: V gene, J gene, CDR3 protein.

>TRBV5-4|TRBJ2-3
CASSSAGADTQYF
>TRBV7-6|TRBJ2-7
CASSLGPAVSYEQYF
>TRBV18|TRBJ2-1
CASSPPDGGYNEQFF
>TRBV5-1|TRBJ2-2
CASSRGLNTGELFF
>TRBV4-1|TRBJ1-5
CASGQGRQGYQPQHF
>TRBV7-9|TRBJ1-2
CASSFDEPNYGYTF
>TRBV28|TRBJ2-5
CASSLGLTGLEETQYF
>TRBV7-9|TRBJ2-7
CASSLQGFDEQYF
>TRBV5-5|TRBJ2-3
CASSLVRITDTQYF
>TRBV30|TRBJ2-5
CAWSSLGGAMETQYF
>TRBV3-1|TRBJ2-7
CASSQDLGQEAYEQYF
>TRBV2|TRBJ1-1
CASSEAWVGTEAFF
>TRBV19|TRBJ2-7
CASSTGVGSYEQYF
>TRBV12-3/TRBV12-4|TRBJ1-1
CASRLTGNTEAFF
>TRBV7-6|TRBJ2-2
CASSLGRTGELFF
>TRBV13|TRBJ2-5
CASRGQGEQETQYF
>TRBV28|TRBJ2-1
CASSFSGLAGGYKNEQFF
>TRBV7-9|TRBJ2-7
CASREQGSDEQYF
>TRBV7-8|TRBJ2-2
CASSLEGTEITGELFF
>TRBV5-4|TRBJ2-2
CASRLRGAPGELFF
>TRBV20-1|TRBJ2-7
CSASVPQGNDEQYF
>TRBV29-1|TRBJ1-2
CSVPLGAGGYGYTF
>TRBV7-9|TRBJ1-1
CASSLALGGARSTEAFF
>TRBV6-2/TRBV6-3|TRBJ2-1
CASSYAGFSYNEQFF
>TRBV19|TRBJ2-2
CASTPDYNTGELFF
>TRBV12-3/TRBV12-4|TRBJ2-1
CASSLKGEQFF
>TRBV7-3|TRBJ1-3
CASSSGPESGNTIYF
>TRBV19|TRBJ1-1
CASRVGAGFNTEAFF
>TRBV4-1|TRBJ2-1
CASSQSPSGRVNEQFF
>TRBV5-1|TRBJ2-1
CASSLMGGTHNEQFF
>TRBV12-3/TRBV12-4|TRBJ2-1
CASGFMADRETQFF
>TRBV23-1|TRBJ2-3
CASSLRWTSGYTDTQYF
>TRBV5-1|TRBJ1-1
CASSFDRFEAFF